This entry features one T cell receptor (beta chain) sequence. Its antigen is currently not known. Base quality data are lacking; no much larger clone is found one base away. Using the deep immunoSEQ assay, TCR CDR3 regions were amplified from genomic DNA by multiplex PCR. Extracted genomic DNA from each cell subset was spread evenly across all wells of several immunoSEQ 96-well plates, with each plate serving as a replicate. For sorted subsets, roughly 190 ng of genomic DNA, equivalent to 25,000 to 35,000 T cell genomes, went into each replicate PCR. Purified libraries were measured with a Qubit 3.0 fluorometer, size-checked on a Bioanalyzer 2100, and measured again with the KAPA Library Quantification kit. Every immunoSEQ 96-well plate was sequenced on a separate single-read 150-cycle Illumina NextSeq 550 flow cell. On the study's bioinformatics: Because only junctional sequences without quality scores were contained in the immunoSEQ output, filtering matching that applied to full-length reads could not be performed. To assign V/J genes and CDR3, sequences were annotated using PyIR, a Python wrapper for IgBLAST v1.9, with IMGT germline references. Reads were removed for weak V/J assignments (E-value above 1e-6), missing CDR3, stop codons, out-of-frame junctions, or ambiguous translated residues. V3J clonotypes were defined as sequences sharing the same inferred V gene, J gene, and CDR3 amino acid sequence. Percentage overlap between repertoires was computed as shared unique clonotypes divided by the size of the smaller repertoire. Three approaches were used to assess repertoire richness: RTK rarefaction, the Chao1 estimator, and Recon v2.1 estimates of unobserved clonotypes. For all TCRbeta clonotypes obtained by the gDNA method from a few donors, generation probabilities were computed with OLGA. Entries here come from immuneACCESS through TCRdb and include only in-frame sequences with V and J called. Some clones fail to appear in such tables; in the studies checked, an unresolved V gene covers under half of the shortfall, and the cause of the remainder is unknown. The V and J calls and clone size are taken from that table; D and trimming were inferred from the DNA. The sample has hundreds of thousands of clones on record, nearly 95% of them singletons. The ten largest make up approximately 25% of the sample.

CD8 naive samples were CD45RO-negative cells positively selected for CCR7, giving a CD45RA+CCR7+ population that excluded TemRA cells. The donors were healthy, HIV-negative adults who had no recently reported acute infections or vaccinations. Every donor was a Caucasian adult residing in Nashville, Tennessee, USA. After blood collection by leukapheresis, PBMCs were isolated using Ficoll-Histopaque density gradient centrifugation and then cryopreserved in the vapor phase of liquid nitrogen. Analytical flow cytometry was used to check the purity and quantity of every magnetically sorted T cell population. Each sorted fraction had its genomic DNA isolated and then quantified by UV absorbance on a Nanodrop 2000c. These data come from a study of shared clonotypes between healthy human individuals (dated by TCRdb to the early 2020s). Study-wide context: Three men and a couple of women, aged 18 to 49 years, made up the cohort. For each donor, CD4 naive and CD4 memory were each given three plates, CD8 naive was given two plates, and CD8 memory was given one plate. To estimate repertoire size and how much clonotypes are shared between individuals, the study performed deep sequencing of blood TCR repertoires from about 5 healthy adults. To increase sequencing depth and limit assay-specific biases, TCR repertoire library preparation and sequencing were carried out by different laboratories using diverse techniques. Between about 0.8 and 9 billion PBMCs per donor were obtained by leukapheresis.

Overall study results and their limits: Incomplete sequencing was indicated by rarefaction of sorted-subset datasets, despite the large sequencing depth. Only blood was sampled, and tissue TCR repertoires likely differ from those in blood. Pairwise subsampling indicated that sequencing depth was expected to affect the degree of clonotype sharing among donors. Sharing across several donors was observed for about 5% of naive CD4, over 3% of naive CD8, roughly 2.4% of memory CD4, and less than 0.45% of memory CD8 clonotypes. Higher generation probabilities were observed for clonotypes shared by all four sorted-subset donors than for non-shared clonotypes. The small number of donors limited the genetic and exposure-history diversity represented. Naive subsets generally had larger estimated clonotype richness than memory subsets did.

The germline V gene sets CDR1 to MNHEY and CDR2 to SVGAGI. The CDR3 sequence holds 13 residues, the cysteine and phenylalanine included. Left in the record is the CDR3 DNA by itself, 39 bases read in frame from the first base. Trimming at the junction amounts to 0 bases on V and 3 bases on J, and the germline ends lie 6 bases apart. The chain uses TRBV6-5 and TRBJ2-7, with no reliable assignment of the D segment. The clonotype originates from a young man in good health. The sequencing sample was made of naive CD8+ T cells sorted from blood. Taken with the paper, the label for cell subset or site translates to: CD45RA+CCR7+. The CDR3 protein sequence reads: CASSYSTDYEQYF. The DNA reads as follows: TGTGCCAGCAGTTACTCAACAGACTACGAGCAGTACTTC.